The sequence of this T cell receptor (beta chain) was determined in a study of blood T cells in healthy people across ages. A second PCR of 7 to 11 cycles used a sample-barcoded 5' primer and a J-beta primer mix. Each cDNA molecule was tagged by a template-switch adaptor that had 12 random nucleotides. TCRdb used MiXCR to reprocess the 5' RACE reads, holding one entry per CDR3 protein. The data contain fewer than 2 million distinct CDR3 sequences, about two fifths of them singletons. The CDR3 is 15 amino acids. Germline V CDR1 and CDR2: DFQATT, SNEGSKA (reference sequence). Trimming took 0 bases from V and 4 from J; bases not matched to a gene: 7. Sample donors were healthy Caucasian individuals that came from Russia, aged roughly 6 to 95. This clonotype was seen a few times. Its target is not known. General study results and limits: Unknown donor CMV status possibly confounded expanded clonotype changes.

The rearrangement links TRBV20-1 to TRBJ2-3; 7 bases agree with TRBD2. The specimen was blood. The origin of this receptor is a human donor in good health. The CDR3 spells CSARDLAGVADTQYF. Written as DNA, the CDR3 is TGCAGTGCTAGAGATCTGGCGGGGGTAGCAGATACGCAGTATTTT.